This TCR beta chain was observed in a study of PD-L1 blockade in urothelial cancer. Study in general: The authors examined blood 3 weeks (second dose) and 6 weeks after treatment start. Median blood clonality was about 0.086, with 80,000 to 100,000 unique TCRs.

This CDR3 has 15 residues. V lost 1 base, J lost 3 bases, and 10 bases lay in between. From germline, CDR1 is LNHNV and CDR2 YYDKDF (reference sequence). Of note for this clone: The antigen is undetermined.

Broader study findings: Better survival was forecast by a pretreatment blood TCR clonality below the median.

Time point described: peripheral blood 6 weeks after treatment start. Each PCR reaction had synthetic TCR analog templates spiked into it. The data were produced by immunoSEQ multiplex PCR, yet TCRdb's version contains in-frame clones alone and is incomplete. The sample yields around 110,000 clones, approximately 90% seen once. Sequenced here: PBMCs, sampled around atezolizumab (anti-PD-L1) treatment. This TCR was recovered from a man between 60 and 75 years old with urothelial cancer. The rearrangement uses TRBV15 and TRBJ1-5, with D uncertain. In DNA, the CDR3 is TGTGCCACCAGCAGAGTCCGCGGAAACAATCAGCCCCAGCATTTT. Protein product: CATSRVRGNNQPQHF.